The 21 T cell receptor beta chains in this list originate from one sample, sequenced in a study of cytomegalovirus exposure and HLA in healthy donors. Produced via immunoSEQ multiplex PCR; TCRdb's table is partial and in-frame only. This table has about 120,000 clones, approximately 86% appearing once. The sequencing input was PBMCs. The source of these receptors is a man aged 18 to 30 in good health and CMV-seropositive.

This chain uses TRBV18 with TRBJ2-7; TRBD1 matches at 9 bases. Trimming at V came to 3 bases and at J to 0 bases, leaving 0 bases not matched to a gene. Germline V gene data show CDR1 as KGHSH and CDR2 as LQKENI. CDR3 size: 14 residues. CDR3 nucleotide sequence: TGTGCCAGCTCACCGGGACAGGGCTCCTACGAGCAGTACTTC. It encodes CASSPGQGSYEQYF.

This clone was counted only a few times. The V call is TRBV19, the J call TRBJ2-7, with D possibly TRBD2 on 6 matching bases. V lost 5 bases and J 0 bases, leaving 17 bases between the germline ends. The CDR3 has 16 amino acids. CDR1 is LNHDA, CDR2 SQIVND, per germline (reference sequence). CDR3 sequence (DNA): TGTGCCAGTAGTCCAAGGGGAGGAGGGGCCTCCTACGAGCAGTACTTC. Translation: CASSPRGGGASYEQYF.

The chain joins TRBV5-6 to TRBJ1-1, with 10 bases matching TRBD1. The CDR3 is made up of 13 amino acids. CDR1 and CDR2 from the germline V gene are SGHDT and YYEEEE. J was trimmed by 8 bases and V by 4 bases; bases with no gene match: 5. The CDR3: CASSLGQGREAFF. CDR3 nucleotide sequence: TGTGCCAGCAGCCTGGGACAGGGGAGGGAAGCTTTCTTT.

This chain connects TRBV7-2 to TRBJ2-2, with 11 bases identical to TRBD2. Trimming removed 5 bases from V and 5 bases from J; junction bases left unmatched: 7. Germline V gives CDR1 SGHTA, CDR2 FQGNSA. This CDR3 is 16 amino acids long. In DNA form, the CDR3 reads TGTGCCAGCAGCCCTACTAGCGGGGGCTCAACCGGGGAGCTGTTTTTT. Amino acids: CASSPTSGGSTGELFF.

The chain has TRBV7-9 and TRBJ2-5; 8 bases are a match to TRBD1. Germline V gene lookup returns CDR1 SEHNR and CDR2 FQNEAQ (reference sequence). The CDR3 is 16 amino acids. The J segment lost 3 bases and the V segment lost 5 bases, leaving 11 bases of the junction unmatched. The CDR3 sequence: CASSPQTGVRKETQYF. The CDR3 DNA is TGTGCCAGCAGCCCCCAGACAGGGGTCAGGAAAGAGACCCAGTACTTC.

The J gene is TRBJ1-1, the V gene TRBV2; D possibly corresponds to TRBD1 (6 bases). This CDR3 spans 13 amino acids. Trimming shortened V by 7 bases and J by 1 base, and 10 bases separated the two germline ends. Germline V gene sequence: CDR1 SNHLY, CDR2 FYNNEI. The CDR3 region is CASIRTENTEAFF. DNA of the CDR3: TGTGCCAGCATTAGGACAGAGAACACTGAAGCTTTCTTT.

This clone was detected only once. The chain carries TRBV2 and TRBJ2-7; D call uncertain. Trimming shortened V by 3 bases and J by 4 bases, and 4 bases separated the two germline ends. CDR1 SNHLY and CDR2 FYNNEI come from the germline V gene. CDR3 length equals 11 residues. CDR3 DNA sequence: TGTGCCAGCAGTGAGGCTTACGAGCAGTACTTC. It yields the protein CASSEAYEQYF.

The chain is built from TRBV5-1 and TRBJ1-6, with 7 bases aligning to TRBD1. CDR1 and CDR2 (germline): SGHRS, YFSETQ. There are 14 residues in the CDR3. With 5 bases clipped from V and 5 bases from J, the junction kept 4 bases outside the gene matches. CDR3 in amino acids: CASRPGTDNSPLHF. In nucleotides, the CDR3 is TGCGCCAGCAGGCCCGGGACAGATAATTCACCCCTCCACTTT. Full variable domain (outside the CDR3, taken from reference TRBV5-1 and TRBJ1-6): KAGVTQTPRYLIKTRGQQVTLSCSPISGHRSVSWYQQTPGQGLQFLFEYFSETQRNKGNFPGRFSGRQFSNSRSEMNVSTLELGDSALYLCASRPGTDNSPLHFGNGTRLTVT.

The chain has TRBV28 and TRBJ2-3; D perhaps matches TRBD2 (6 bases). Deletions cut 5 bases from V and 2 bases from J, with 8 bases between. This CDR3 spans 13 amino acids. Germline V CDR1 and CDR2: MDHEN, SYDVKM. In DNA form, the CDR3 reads TGTGCCAGCAGTGCGGGGTTCACAGATACGCAGTATTTT. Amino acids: CASSAGFTDTQYF.

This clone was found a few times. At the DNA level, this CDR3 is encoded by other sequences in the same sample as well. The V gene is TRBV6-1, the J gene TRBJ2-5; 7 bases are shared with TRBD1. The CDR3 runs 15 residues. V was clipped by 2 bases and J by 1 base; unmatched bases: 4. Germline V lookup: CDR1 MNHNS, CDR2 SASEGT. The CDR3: CASSELAGGQETQYF. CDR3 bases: TGTGCCAGCAGTGAACTGGCAGGGGGCCAAGAGACCCAGTACTTC.

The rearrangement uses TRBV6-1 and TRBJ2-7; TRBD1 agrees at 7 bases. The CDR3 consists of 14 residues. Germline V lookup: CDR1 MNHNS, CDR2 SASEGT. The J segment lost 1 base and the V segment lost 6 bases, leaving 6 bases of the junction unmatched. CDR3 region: CASSRTGLSYEQYF. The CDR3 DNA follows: TGTGCCAGCAGCCGGACAGGATTATCCTACGAGCAGTACTTC.

CDR3 sequence: CATRLGGYEQYF. CDR3 nucleotide sequence: TGTGCCACCCGGTTGGGGGGATACGAGCAGTACTTC. The chain carries TRBV28 and TRBJ2-7, with a tentative D call TRBD2 (6 bases). V was cut by 10 bases and J by 4 bases, with 14 bases left in between. Looked up from germline, CDR1 is MDHEN and CDR2 is SYDVKM. The CDR3 is 12 residues long.

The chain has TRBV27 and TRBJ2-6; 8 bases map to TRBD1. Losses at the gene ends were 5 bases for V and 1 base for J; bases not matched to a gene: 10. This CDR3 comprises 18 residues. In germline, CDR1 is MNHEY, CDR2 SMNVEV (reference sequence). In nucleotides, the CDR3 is TGTGCCAGCAGTCCGTCGACAGGGGAAGGGTCTGGGGCCAACGTCCTGACTTTC. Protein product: CASSPSTGEGSGANVLTF.

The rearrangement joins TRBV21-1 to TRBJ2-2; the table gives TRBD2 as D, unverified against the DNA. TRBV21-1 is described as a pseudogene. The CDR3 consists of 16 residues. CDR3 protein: CASSIPGLENTGELFF. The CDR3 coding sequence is TGTGCCAGCAGCATACCGGGACTAGAGAACACCGGGGAGCTGTTTTTT.

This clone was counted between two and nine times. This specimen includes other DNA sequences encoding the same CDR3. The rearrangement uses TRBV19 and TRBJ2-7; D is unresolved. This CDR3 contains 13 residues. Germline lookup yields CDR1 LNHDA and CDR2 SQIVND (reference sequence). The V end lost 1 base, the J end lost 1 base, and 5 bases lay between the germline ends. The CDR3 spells CASSIGPSYEQYF. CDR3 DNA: TGTGCCAGTAGTATAGGGCCGTCCTACGAGCAGTACTTC.

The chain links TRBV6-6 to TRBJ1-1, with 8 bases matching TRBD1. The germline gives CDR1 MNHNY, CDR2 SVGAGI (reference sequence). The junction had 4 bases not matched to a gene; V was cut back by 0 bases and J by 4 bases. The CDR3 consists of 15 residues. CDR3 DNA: TGTGCCAGCAGTTACTCGACAGGGGAGGTCACTGAAGCTTTCTTT. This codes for CASSYSTGEVTEAFF.

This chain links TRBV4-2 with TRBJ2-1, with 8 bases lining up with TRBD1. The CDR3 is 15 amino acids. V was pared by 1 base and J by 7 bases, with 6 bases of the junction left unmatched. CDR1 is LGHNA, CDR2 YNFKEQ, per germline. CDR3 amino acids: CASSQGQGFGNEQFF. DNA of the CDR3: TGTGCCAGCAGCCAAGGACAGGGGTTTGGGAATGAGCAGTTCTTC.

The CDR3 DNA is TGTGCCAGTAGGATGGCCTTTCGTACTGGAAACACCATATATTTT. Translation gives CASRMAFRTGNTIYF. The chain has TRBV19 and TRBJ1-3, with D hard to call. CDR3 length equals 15 residues. Per the germline V gene, CDR1 is LNHDA and CDR2 is SQIVND (reference sequence). The V end lost 6 bases, the J end lost 2 bases, and 14 bases lay between the germline ends. Full variable domain (missing parts from reference TRBV19 and TRBJ1-3): DGGITQSPKYLFRKEGQNVTLSCEQNLNHDAMYWYRQDPGQGLRLIYYSQIVNDFQKGDIAEGYSVSREKKESFPLTVTSAQKNPTAFYLCASRMAFRTGNTIYFGEGSWLTVV.

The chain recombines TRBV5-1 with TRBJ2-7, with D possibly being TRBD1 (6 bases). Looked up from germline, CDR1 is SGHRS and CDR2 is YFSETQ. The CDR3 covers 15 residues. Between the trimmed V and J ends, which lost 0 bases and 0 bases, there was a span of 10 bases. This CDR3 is CASSLGTATSYEQYF. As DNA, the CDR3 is TGCGCCAGCAGCTTGGGGACAGCGACCTCCTACGAGCAGTACTTC.

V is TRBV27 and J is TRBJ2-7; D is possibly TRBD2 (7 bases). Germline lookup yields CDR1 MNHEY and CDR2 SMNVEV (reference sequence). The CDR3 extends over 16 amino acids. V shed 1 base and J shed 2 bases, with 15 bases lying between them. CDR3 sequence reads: CASSLLGGGYAYEQYF. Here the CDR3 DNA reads TGTGCCAGCAGTTTATTGGGAGGGGGATACGCCTACGAGCAGTACTTC.

The CDR3 is CASVGPSGDPGANVLTF. The DNA of the CDR3 is TGTGCCAGCGTCGGACCTAGCGGGGATCCCGGGGCCAACGTCCTGACTTTC. The chain employs TRBV5-4 and TRBJ2-6, with 9 bases fitting TRBD2. The ends lost 7 bases at V and 4 bases at J; junction bases unmatched: 12. The CDR3 totals 17 residues. Germline-derived CDR1 and CDR2 are SGHNT and YYREEE (reference sequence).